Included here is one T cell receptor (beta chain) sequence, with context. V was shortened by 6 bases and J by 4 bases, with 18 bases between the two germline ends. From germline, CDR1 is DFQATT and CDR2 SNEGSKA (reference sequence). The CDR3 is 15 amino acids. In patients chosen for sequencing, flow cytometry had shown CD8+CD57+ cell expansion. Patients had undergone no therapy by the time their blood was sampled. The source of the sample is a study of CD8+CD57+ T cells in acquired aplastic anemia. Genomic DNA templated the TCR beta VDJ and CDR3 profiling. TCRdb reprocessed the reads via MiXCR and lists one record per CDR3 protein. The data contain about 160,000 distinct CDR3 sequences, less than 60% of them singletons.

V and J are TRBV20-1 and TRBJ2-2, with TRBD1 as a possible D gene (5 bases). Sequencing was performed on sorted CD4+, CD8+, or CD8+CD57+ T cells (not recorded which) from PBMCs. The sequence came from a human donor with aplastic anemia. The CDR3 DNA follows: TGCAGTGCCCGCCAGGGCGAGACGGGCACCGGGGAGCTGTTTTTT. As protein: CSARQGETGTGELFF.